A selection of T cell receptor beta chains follows, all from one sample in a study of blood T cell repertoires in COVID-19. Profiled with immunoSEQ multiplex PCR; TCRdb holds only in-frame clones, not every one. The sample lists under 350,000 clones; about nine tenths were seen once. Sequencing was carried out using peripheral blood. The receptors come from a woman aged 25 to 39 with COVID-19, enrolled during active disease. Each CDR3 is given with its conserved first and last residue. A D gene is named only where the DNA matches it firmly. The size field is filled for only some rows; it gives once, few, many or a size class.

NA,TRBV6-5,TRBD1,TRBJ2-1,TGTGCCAGCAGTTACGGGGGACAGGGGGATAATGAGCAGTTCTTC,CASSYGGQGDNEQFF
NA,TRBV27,TRBD1,TRBJ2-7,TGTGCCAGCCGGGACAGGATCGGATACTTC,CASRDRIGYF
NA,TRBV6-6,TRBD2,TRBJ2-5,TGTGCCAGCAGTTCAGGACTAGCGGGAGAGACCCAGTACTTC,CASSSGLAGETQYF
NA,TRBV28,TRBD2,TRBJ2-7,TGTGCCAGCAGTGAAACTTCGGGACTAGCGGGATTGTACAACGAGCAGTACTTC,CASSETSGLAGLYNEQYF
NA,TRBV3-1/TRBV3-2,NA,TRBJ2-7,TGTGCCAGCAGCCACGACAGGCCCTACGAGCAGTACTTC,CASSHDRPYEQYF
NA,TRBV24-1,TRBD1,TRBJ1-2,TGTGCCACCAGTGACACGAAGACAGGGAGCTATGGCTACACCTTC,CATSDTKTGSYGYTF
NA,TRBV3-1/TRBV3-2,NA,TRBJ1-3,TGTGCCAGCAGCCAAGACCCCAAAAACACCATATATTTT,CASSQDPKNTIYF
NA,TRBV27,TRBD1,TRBJ2-7,TGTGCCAGCAGTTCCTCTTCCAGGGGGCTCCACTCCTACGAGCAGTACTTC,CASSSSSRGLHSYEQYF
NA,TRBV5-1,TRBD2,TRBJ2-4,TGCGCCAGCAGCCACCCCCGGGGTAGCGGGATACTAGCCAAAAACATTCAGTACTTC,CASSHPRGSGILAKNIQYF
few,TRBV5-1,NA,TRBJ1-1,TGCGCCAGCAGCTTGAACGGGGAGGTCGGGAACACTGAAGCTTTCTTT,CASSLNGEVGNTEAFF
NA,TRBV29-1,TRBD2,TRBJ2-7,TGCAGCGTCCAACTAGCGGGAACCTACGAGCAGTACTTC,CSVQLAGTYEQYF
NA,TRBV6-5,TRBD1,TRBJ2-2,TGTGCCAGCAGGTTTGGGGACAGGGCGGCCGGGGAGCTGTTTTTT,CASRFGDRAAGELFF
NA,TRBV11-2,NA,TRBJ1-1,TGTGCCAGCAGCTTAGAGCAGGGCCGGAACACTGAAGCTTTCTTT,CASSLEQGRNTEAFF
NA,TRBV19,NA,TRBJ2-7,TGTGCCAGTAGTTTTGTACAGGGTGAGCAGTACTTC,CASSFVQGEQYF
NA,TRBV28,NA,TRBJ1-2,TGTGCCAGCGCTAGAAACTATGGCTACACCTTC,CASARNYGYTF
NA,TRBV2,TRBD2,TRBJ2-7,TGTGCCAGCAGGGCACCCGCTAGCGGCGAGCAGTACTTC,CASRAPASGEQYF
NA,TRBV6-5,NA,TRBJ1-1,TGTGCCAGCAGTTACGATCGGGTTGTGAACACTGAAGCTTTCTTT,CASSYDRVVNTEAFF
NA,TRBV28,TRBD1,TRBJ1-1,TGTGCCAGCAGTACGGGACAGTTGAACACTGAAGCTTTCTTT,CASSTGQLNTEAFF
NA,TRBV7-9,NA,TRBJ1-4,TGTGCCAGCAGCTTCCTCCTTAATGAAAAACTGTTTTTT,CASSFLLNEKLFF
NA,TRBV15,NA,TRBJ2-7,TGTGCCACCAGCAGAGATAGGGGGTCCTACGAGCAGTACTTC,CATSRDRGSYEQYF
NA,TRBV7-8,TRBD2,TRBJ2-1,TGTGCCAGCAGCTTGGGGACTAGTTACAATGAGCAGTTCTTC,CASSLGTSYNEQFF
NA,TRBV3-1/TRBV3-2,NA,TRBJ2-5,TGTGCCAGCAGCCAAGATGTAGCGAGGGTTTGGGAGACCCAGTACTTC,CASSQDVARVWETQYF
NA,TRBV30,NA,TRBJ1-1,TGTGCCTCCCAACGACAGGAGCCTGAAGCTTTCTTT,CASQRQEPEAFF
NA,TRBV30,TRBD1,TRBJ1-5,TGTGCCTGGAGTGCCCTGGGACAGGGGGCAGGTCAGCCCCAGCATTTT,CAWSALGQGAGQPQHF
NA,TRBV5-4,NA,TRBJ2-1,TGTGCCAGCAGCTCGATACTAACCAACCCCTACAATGAGCAGTTCTTC,CASSSILTNPYNEQFF
NA,TRBV4-3,TRBD2,TRBJ2-7,TGCGCCAGCAGCCAAAGTTGGGGGGGGGAATACGAGCAGTACTTC,CASSQSWGGEYEQYF
few,TRBV2,TRBD1,TRBJ1-1,TGTGCCACGCTCCGGGACAGAGAAACTGAAGCTTTCTTT,CATLRDRETEAFF
NA,TRBV29-1,NA,TRBJ1-2,TGCAGCGTTCGTCAGGGGACCCTCTATGGCTACACCTTC,CSVRQGTLYGYTF
NA,TRBV12-3/TRBV12-4,NA,TRBJ2-5,TGTGCCAGCAGTTTTGGCTTCCGAGAGACCCAGTACTTC,CASSFGFRETQYF
NA,TRBV10-3,TRBD2,TRBJ2-1,TGTGCCATCAGTGATCCAGGGACTAGCGGGGTCTACAATGAGCAGTTCTTC,CAISDPGTSGVYNEQFF
NA,TRBV7-2,NA,TRBJ2-3,TGTGCCAGCAGCCAAAGCGGCCGCCCTAGCACAGATACGCAGTATTTT,CASSQSGRPSTDTQYF
NA,TRBV3-1/TRBV3-2,TRBD2,TRBJ2-1,TGTGCCAGCTGCCTGGCTGCGGGAGGTGTAACTGAGCAGTTCTTC,CASCLAAGGVTEQFF
NA,TRBV24-1,TRBD1,TRBJ1-5,TGTGCCACCAGTGCACAGGGGCACCAGCCCCAGCATTTT,CATSAQGHQPQHF
once,TRBV29-1,TRBD1,TRBJ2-7,TGCAGCGCCTCACAGGGGCGCGCGAACGAGCAGTACTTC,CSASQGRANEQYF
NA,TRBV7-9,NA,TRBJ2-1,TGTGCCAGCACCGACTCGAGAGCGGAGAGGGATGAGCAGTTCTTC,CASTDSRAERDEQFF
once,TRBV4-2,NA,TRBJ2-2,TGTGCCAGCAGCCAAGTGCCCACCCAGGGGGAGCTGTTTTTT,CASSQVPTQGELFF
NA,TRBV10-3,NA,TRBJ1-4,TGTGCCATCAGTGAAGGGGGGGGAAAACTGTTTTTT,CAISEGGGKLFF
once,TRBV5-1,TRBD1,TRBJ1-1,TGCGCCAGCAGCCTAAACCCCCCCGGGACAGCGAACACTGAAGCTTTCTTT,CASSLNPPGTANTEAFF
NA,TRBV29-1,NA,TRBJ1-1,TGCAGCGTTGGACAGTTCCCCGTGGGGGGCACTGAAGCTTTCTTT,CSVGQFPVGGTEAFF
NA,TRBV9,TRBD2,TRBJ2-3,TGTGCCAGCAGCGTAGCCCCGCTAGCGGGAGGGCCGACAGATACGCAGTATTTT,CASSVAPLAGGPTDTQYF
NA,TRBV9,TRBD1,TRBJ1-6,TGTGCCAGCAGCGTAGAGGGGACAGGGTGGTCACCCCTCCACTTT,CASSVEGTGWSPLHF
NA,TRBV5-1,TRBD1,TRBJ2-5,TGCGCCAGCAGCGGCGGACAGGGTCAAGAGACCCAGTACTTC,CASSGGQGQETQYF
NA,TRBV3-1/TRBV3-2,TRBD2,TRBJ2-1,TGTGCCAGCAGCCAAGTTATCGCGGGAGTAGTGTTCTTC,CASSQVIAGVVFF
NA,TRBV9,TRBD2,TRBJ2-1,TGTGCCAGCAGCGCGGGACTAGCGGTCAATGAGCAGTTCTTC,CASSAGLAVNEQFF
NA,TRBV28,NA,TRBJ1-2,TGTGCCAGCAGTTTGGCCGGGAACTATGGCTACACCTTC,CASSLAGNYGYTF
NA,TRBV3-1/TRBV3-2,NA,TRBJ1-5,TGTGCCAGCAGCCAAGGTGGGGCCCATCAGCCCCAGCATTTT,CASSQGGAHQPQHF
NA,TRBV7-2,TRBD2,TRBJ2-7,TGTGCCAGCAGCCCACTAGCGGGAGTCCCCTACGAGCAGTACTTC,CASSPLAGVPYEQYF
NA,TRBV7-3,NA,TRBJ2-2,TGTGCCAGCAGCTTAAGTGGGGACATTGCCGGGGAGCTGTTTTTT,CASSLSGDIAGELFF
NA,TRBV4-1,TRBD2,TRBJ2-2,TGCGCCAGCAGCCAAGGGGGACTAGCGGGAGTGGGGACCGGGGAGCTGTTTTTT,CASSQGGLAGVGTGELFF
NA,TRBV4-1,NA,TRBJ1-2,TGCGCCAGCAGCCAGGAGGGATACCCCCACTATGGCTACACCTTC,CASSQEGYPHYGYTF
NA,TRBV20-1,NA,TRBJ2-1,TGCAGTGCTGGGGGGACTTTTGAGCAGTTCTTC,CSAGGTFEQFF